These 3 T cell receptor beta chains originate from one sample sequenced in a study of T cells expressing NK-cell markers. TCRdb reprocessed the 5' RACE reads; each CDR3 protein has one entry and no DNA is given. Here the sample table reports about 410,000 distinct CDR3 sequences. Sequencing was done on a sample of blood T cells: a sorted CD56 or NKG2C T cell subset, CD4+ or CD8+ T cells, or bulk PBMC T cells (not recorded which). These receptors all come from a woman between 45 and 65 years old in good health.

The chain combines TRBV6-5 with TRBJ2-5; there is no DNA to check the TCRdb D call of TRBD1. Per germline, CDR1 MNHEY and CDR2 SVGAGI. The CDR3 totals 15 residues. The CDR3 region is CASRRSAPGGETQYF.

The chain carries TRBV5-1 and TRBJ2-7; with no DNA, the TCRdb D assignment of TRBD2 cannot be verified. The CDR3 runs to 11 residues. From germline, CDR1 is SGHRS and CDR2 YFSETQ. The CDR3 loop is CASSSGTSQYF.

V gene TRBV2 combines with J gene TRBJ2-4; TCRdb's assignment of TRBD1 cannot be checked, as there is no DNA. Germline assignment: CDR1 SNHLY and CDR2 FYNNEI. The CDR3 covers 16 residues. Here the CDR3 reads CASNLQGRGAKNIQYF.